The T cell receptor beta chain under discussion was sequenced for a study of CD8 T cells in Susac syndrome. Trimming removed 3 bases from V and 8 bases from J, with 10 bases in between. The CDR3 is 12 residues long. Looked up from germline, CDR1 is SNHLY and CDR2 is FYNNEI. RNA totalling about 0.5 to 1 ug underwent reverse transcription with random hexamers. An immunoSEQ multiplex PCR amplified TCR beta CDR3 over 54 Vbeta and 13 Jbeta. TCRdb re-called the immunoSEQ multiplex PCR reads with MiXCR, one entry per CDR3 protein. The sample includes about 130,000 distinct CDR3 sequences, about 95% of them seen just once.

The chain couples TRBV2 to TRBJ1-2; D not resolved. What was sequenced was CD4+ T cells from PBMCs. This TCR came from a human donor in good health. CDR3: CASSEGIEGYTF. In DNA, the CDR3 is TGTGCCAGCAGTGAGGGCATCGAGGGCTACACCTTC.